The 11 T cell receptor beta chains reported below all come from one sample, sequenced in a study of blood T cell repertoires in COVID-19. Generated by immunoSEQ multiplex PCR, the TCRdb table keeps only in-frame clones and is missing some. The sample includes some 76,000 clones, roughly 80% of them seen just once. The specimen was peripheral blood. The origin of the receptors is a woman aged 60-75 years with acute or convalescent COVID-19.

The DNA for the CDR3 is TGTGCCAGCAGCTCGCGGGGGCCCTCCACAGATACGCAGTATTTT. Protein product: CASSSRGPSTDTQYF. The chain recombines TRBV7-2 with TRBJ2-3; possibly TRBD2 for D (7 bases). This CDR3 has 15 amino acids. The V end was cut by 4 bases, the J end by 2 bases, with 13 bases between. The germline gives CDR1 SGHTA, CDR2 FQGNSA.

The CDR3 protein is CASSYDSNTEAFF. In nucleotides, the CDR3 is TGTGCCAGCAGTTATGACAGCAACACTGAAGCTTTCTTT. This rearrangement joins TRBV7-9 to TRBJ1-1, with TRBD1 as a possible D gene (5 bases). The germline V gene encodes CDR1 SEHNR and CDR2 FQNEAQ (reference sequence). Trimming removed 6 bases at V and 2 bases at J, with 10 bases between. The CDR3 is 13 amino acids. Together with reference TRBV7-9 and TRBJ1-1, the CDR3 gives the full variable domain: DTGVSQNPRHKITKRGQNVTFRCDPISEHNRLYWYRQTLGQGPEFLTYFQNEAQLEKSRLLSDRFSAERPKGSFSTLEIQRTEQGDSAMYLCASSYDSNTEAFFGQGTRLTVV.

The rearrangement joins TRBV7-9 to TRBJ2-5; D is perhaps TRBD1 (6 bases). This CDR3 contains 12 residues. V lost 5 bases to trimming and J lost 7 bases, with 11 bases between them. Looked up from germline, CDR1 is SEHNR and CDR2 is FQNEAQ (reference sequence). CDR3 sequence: CASSKEQGTQYF. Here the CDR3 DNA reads TGTGCCAGCAGCAAGGAACAGGGGACCCAGTACTTC.

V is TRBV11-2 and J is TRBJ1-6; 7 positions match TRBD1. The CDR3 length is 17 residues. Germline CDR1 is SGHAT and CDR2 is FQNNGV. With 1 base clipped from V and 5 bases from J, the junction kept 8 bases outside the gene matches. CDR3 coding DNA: TGTGCCAGCAGCTTAGCGAGGGGGCGCGGGCATAATTCACCCCTCCACTTT. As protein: CASSLARGRGHNSPLHF.

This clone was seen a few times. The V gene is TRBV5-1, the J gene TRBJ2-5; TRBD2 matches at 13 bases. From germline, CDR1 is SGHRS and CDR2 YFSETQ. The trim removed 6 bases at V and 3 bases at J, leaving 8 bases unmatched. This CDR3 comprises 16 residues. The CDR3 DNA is TGCGCCAGCAAGCAGCGGACTAGCGGGGGTGAAGAGACCCAGTACTTC. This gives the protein CASKQRTSGGEETQYF.

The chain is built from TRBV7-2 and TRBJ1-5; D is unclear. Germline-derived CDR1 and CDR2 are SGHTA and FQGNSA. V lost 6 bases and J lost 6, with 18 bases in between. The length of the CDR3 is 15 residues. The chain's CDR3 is CASSPQEGLGQPQHF. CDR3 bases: TGTGCCAGCAGTCCTCAGGAAGGTTTGGGTCAGCCCCAGCATTTT.

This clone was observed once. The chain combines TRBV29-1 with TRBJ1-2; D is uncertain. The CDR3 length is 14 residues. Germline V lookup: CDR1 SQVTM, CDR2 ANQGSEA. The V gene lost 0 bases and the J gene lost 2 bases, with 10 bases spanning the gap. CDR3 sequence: CSVEDPTENYGYTF. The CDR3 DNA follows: TGCAGCGTTGAAGATCCAACAGAGAACTATGGCTACACCTTC.

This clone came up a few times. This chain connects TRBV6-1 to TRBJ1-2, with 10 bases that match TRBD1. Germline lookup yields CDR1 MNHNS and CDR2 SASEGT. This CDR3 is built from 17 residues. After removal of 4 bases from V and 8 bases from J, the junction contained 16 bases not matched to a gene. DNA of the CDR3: TGTGCCAGCAGTGCAATGGGAACGGGACAGGGGACAGTCGGCTACACCTTC. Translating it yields CASSAMGTGQGTVGYTF.

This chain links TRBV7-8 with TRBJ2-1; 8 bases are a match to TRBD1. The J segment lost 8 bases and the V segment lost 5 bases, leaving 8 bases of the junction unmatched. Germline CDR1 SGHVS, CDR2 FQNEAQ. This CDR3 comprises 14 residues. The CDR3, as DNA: TGTGCCAGCAGCCCCAGGGACAGGATCGATGAGCAGTTCTTC. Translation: CASSPRDRIDEQFF. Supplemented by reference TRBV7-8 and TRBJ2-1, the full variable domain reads GAGVSQSPRYKVAKRGQDVALRCDPISGHVSLFWYQQALGQGPEFLTYFQNEAQLDKSGLPSDRFFAERPEGSVSTLKIQRTQQEDSAVYLCASSPRDRIDEQFFGPGTRLTVL.

The CDR3 sequence: CSVVGSGFGNQPQHF. DNA for the CDR3: TGCAGCGTTGTAGGTTCGGGGTTTGGCAATCAGCCCCAGCATTTT. The chain couples TRBV29-1 to TRBJ1-5; D gene uncertain. V lost 4 bases, J lost 2 bases, and 15 bases lay in between. The CDR3 is made up of 15 amino acids. Germline V CDR1 and CDR2: SQVTM, ANQGSEA.

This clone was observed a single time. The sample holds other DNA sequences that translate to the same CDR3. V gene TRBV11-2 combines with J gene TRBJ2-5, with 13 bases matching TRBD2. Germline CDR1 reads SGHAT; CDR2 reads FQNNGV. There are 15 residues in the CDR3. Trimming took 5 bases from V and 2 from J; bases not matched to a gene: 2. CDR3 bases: TGTGCCAGCAGCCTGGGACTAGCGGGGCAAGAGACCCAGTACTTC. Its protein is CASSLGLAGQETQYF.